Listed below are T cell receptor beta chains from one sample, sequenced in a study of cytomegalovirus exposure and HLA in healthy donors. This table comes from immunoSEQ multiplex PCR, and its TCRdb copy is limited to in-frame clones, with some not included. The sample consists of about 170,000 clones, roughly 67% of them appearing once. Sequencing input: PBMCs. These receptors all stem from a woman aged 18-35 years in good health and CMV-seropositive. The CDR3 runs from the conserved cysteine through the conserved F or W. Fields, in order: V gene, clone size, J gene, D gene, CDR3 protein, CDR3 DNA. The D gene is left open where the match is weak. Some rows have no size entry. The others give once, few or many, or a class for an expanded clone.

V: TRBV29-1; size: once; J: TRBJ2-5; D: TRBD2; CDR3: CSATRTSGFRETQYF; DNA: TGCAGCGCAACCAGGACTAGCGGGTTCCGAGAGACCCAGTACTTC
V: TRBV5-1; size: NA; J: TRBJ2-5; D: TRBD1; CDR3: CASSVQPGQLQETQYF; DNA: TGCGCCAGCAGCGTTCAGCCGGGACAGCTGCAAGAGACCCAGTACTTC
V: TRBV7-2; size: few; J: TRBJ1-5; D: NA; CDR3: CASSFPGGNQPQHF; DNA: TGTGCCAGCAGCTTTCCAGGGGGCAATCAGCCCCAGCATTTT
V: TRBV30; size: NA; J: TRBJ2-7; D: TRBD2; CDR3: CAWRAPPRGGPPYYEQYF; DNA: TGTGCCTGGAGGGCCCCCCCTCGGGGAGGGCCCCCTTACTACGAGCAGTACTTC
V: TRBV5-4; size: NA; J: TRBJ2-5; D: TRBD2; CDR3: CASSLGSGGAIQETQYF; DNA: TGTGCCAGCAGCTTGGGGAGCGGGGGGGCTATACAAGAGACCCAGTACTTC
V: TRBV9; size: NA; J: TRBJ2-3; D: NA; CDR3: CASSVGLRGTTDTQYF; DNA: TGTGCCAGCAGCGTAGGTCTTCGGGGGACCACAGATACGCAGTATTTT
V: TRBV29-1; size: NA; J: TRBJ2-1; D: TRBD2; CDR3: CSVENLAGGREQFF; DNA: TGCAGCGTTGAAAATCTAGCGGGGGGGCGCGAGCAGTTCTTC
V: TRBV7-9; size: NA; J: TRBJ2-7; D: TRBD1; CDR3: CASSRAGGQDEQYF; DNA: TGTGCCAGCTCTAGGGCAGGGGGCCAGGATGAGCAGTACTTC
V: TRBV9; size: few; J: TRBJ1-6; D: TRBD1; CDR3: CASSGGQGSRSPLHF; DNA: TGTGCCAGCAGCGGAGGACAGGGGAGTCGTTCACCCCTCCACTTT
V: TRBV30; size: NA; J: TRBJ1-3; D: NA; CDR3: CAWNSASGNTIYF; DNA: TGTGCCTGGAATAGCGCATCTGGAAACACCATATATTTT
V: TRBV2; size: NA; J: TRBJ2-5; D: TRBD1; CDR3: CASSKRDRWQETQYF; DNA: TGTGCCAGCAGTAAGAGGGACAGGTGGCAAGAGACCCAGTACTTC
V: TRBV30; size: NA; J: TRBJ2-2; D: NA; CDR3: CAWGTRAGTGELFF; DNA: TGTGCCTGGGGTACCAGGGCGGGGACCGGGGAGCTGTTTTTT
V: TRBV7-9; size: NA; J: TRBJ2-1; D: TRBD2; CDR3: CASSWLGAGGPFNEQFF; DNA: TGTGCCAGCAGTTGGTTAGGGGCGGGGGGGCCGTTCAATGAGCAGTTCTTC
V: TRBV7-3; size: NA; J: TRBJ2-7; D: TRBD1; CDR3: CASSQRTGLVTYEQYF; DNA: TGTGCCAGCAGTCAGCGGACAGGGTTAGTGACCTACGAGCAGTACTTC
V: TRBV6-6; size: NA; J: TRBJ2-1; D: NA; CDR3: CASQGNREYNEQFF; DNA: TGTGCCAGCCAGGGGAACAGGGAGTACAATGAGCAGTTCTTC
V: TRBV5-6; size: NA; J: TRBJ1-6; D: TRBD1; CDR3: CAGSFGQGVSPLHF; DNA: TGTGCCGGCAGCTTCGGACAGGGAGTTTCACCCCTCCACTTT
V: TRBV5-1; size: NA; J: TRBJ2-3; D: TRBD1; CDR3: CASSFGQGSPEDTQYF; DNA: TGCGCCAGCAGCTTTGGACAGGGGAGTCCGGAGGATACGCAGTATTTT
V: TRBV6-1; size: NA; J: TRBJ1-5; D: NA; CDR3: CASSVITGFTAQPQHF; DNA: TGTGCCAGCAGTGTAATAACAGGGTTTACCGCACAGCCCCAGCATTTT
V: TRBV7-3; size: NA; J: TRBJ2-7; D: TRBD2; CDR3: CASSLTPAGGHFYEQYF; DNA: TGTGCCAGCAGCTTAACGCCAGCGGGGGGGCATTTCTACGAGCAGTACTTC
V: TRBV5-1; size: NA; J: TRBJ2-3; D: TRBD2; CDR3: CASSLVPAGNTDTQYF; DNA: TGCGCCAGCAGCTTGGTCCCAGCGGGGAACACAGATACGCAGTATTTT
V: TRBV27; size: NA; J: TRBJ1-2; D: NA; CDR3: CASRSPIYGYTF; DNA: TGTGCCAGCAGAAGCCCCATCTATGGCTACACCTTC
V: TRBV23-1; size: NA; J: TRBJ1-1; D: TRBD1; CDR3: CASRRDRNTEAFF; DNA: TGCGCCAGCCGCAGGGACAGGAACACTGAAGCTTTCTTT
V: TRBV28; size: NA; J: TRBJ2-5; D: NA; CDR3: CASSLRGTVLETQYF; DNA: TGTGCCAGCAGTTTGCGGGGAACCGTTTTGGAGACCCAGTACTTC
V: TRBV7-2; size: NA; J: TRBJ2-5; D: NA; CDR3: CASSLATTGRETQYF; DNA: TGTGCCAGCAGCTTAGCAACGACAGGGAGGGAGACCCAGTACTTC
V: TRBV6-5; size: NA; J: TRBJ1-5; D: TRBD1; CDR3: CASSPDRRGQPQHF; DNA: TGTGCCAGCAGCCCGGACAGGCGGGGTCAGCCCCAGCATTTT
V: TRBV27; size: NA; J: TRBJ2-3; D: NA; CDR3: CASSTYRRTLTDTQYF; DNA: TGTGCCAGCAGTACCTATCGGAGGACCCTCACAGATACGCAGTATTTT